This T cell receptor beta chain was recorded in a study of CD8 T cells in Susac syndrome. Study-wide results and limits: The study recognized that the number of individuals in its TCR sequencing and HLA analysis was relatively small.

With random hexamers, 0.5 to 1 ug RNA was reverse transcribed. Coverage of TCR beta CDR3 amplification by immunoSEQ multiplex PCR extended to 54 Vbeta and 13 Jbeta. MiXCR was run by TCRdb on the immunoSEQ multiplex PCR reads, yielding one entry per CDR3 protein. This table has over 95,000 distinct CDR3 sequences, 85% to 95% appearing once. Worth noting for this clonotype: Its antigen remains unknown.

CD8+ and CD4+ blood T cells underwent TCR beta sequencing. The controls were healthy donors who were matched for age and sex. There are 15 residues in the CDR3. Germline V gives CDR1 SGHRS, CDR2 YFSETQ. V dropped 3 bases and J dropped 5; count of bases not matched to a gene: 5. The TCR was taken from a human donor in good health. The V call is TRBV5-1, the J call TRBJ2-7; TRBD2 aligns across 13 bases. Sequencing was carried out using CD8+ T cells from PBMCs. CDR3 residues: CASSSRTSGGDEQYF. CDR3 nucleotide sequence: TGCGCCAGCAGCTCCCGGACTAGCGGGGGAGACGAGCAGTACTTC.